Below, one T cell receptor (beta chain) is given with its context. The target antigen is unknown. This CDR3 region has 13 residues. The V gene's germline CDR1 is SGHTA and CDR2 FQGTGA. The V gene lost 6 bases and the J gene lost 3 bases, with 11 bases spanning the gap. Investigators profiled TCR beta VDJ and CDR3 from genomic DNA template. Using its own MiXCR run on the reads, TCRdb lists one record per CDR3 protein. Among a few hundred thousand distinct CDR3 sequences listed, roughly 33% were seen once. The data were taken from a study of CD8+CD57+ T cells in acquired aplastic anemia. Regarding the study as a whole: Controls did not differ significantly from patients in CD8+ Simpson's diversity.

The chain is built from TRBV7-3 and TRBJ2-5; D is perhaps TRBD1 (6 bases). Input material: sorted CD4+, CD8+, or CD8+CD57+ T cells (not recorded which) from PBMCs. The receptor was derived from a human donor in good health, serving as a control. CDR3 bases: TGTGCCAGCAGAGGGGACATCGAAGAGACCCAGTACTTC. Protein sequence: CASRGDIEETQYF.